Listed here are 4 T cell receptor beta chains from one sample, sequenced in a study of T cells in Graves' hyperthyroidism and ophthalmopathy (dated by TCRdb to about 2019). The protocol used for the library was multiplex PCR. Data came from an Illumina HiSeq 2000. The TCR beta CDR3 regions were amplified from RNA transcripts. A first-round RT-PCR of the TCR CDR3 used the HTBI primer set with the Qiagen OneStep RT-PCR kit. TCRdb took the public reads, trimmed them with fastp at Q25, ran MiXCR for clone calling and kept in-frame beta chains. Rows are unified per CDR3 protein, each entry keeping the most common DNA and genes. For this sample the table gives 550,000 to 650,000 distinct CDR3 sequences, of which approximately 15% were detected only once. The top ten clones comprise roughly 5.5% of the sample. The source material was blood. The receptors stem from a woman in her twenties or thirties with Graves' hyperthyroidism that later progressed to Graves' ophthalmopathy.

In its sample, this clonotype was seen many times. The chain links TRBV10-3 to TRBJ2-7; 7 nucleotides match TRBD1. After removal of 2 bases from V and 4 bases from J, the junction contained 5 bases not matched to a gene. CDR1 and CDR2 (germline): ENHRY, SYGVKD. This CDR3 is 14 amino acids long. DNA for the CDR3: TGTGCCATCAGTGAGCGACAGGGAGTTTACGAGCAGTACTTC. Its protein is CAISERQGVYEQYF.

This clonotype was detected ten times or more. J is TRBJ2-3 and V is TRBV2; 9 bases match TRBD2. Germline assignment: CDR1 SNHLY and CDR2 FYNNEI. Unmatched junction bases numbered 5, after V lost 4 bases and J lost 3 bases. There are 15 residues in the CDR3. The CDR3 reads CASSGPSGNTDTQYF. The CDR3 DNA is TGTGCCAGCAGTGGTCCTAGCGGGAATACAGATACGCAGTATTTT.

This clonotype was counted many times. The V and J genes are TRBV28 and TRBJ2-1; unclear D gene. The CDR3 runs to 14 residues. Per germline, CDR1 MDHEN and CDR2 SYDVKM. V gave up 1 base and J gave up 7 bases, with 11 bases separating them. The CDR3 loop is CASSLYQGRNEQFF. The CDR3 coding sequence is TGTGCCAGCAGTTTATACCAAGGACGAAATGAGCAGTTCTTC.

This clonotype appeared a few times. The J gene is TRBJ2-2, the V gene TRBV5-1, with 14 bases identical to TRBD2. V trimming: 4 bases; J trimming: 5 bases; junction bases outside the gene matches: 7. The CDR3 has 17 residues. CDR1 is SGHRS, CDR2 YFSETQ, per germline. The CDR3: CASSPGLAGDGTGELFF. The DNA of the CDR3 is TGCGCCAGCAGCCCGGGACTAGCGGGAGATGGGACCGGGGAGCTGTTTTTT.